Listed below are T cell receptor beta chains from one sample, sequenced in a study of human T cells and chemical hapten exposure. TCRdb ran MiXCR on the RACE reads and lists one entry per CDR3 protein. The data hold tens of thousands of distinct CDR3 sequences, with roughly 8% observed a single time. What was sequenced was whole blood. Every receptor here comes from a female donor in good health. Some clones in this sample may be carry-over from other donors' samples. The CDR3 runs from the conserved cysteine through the conserved F or W. The order of the fields is D gene, clone size, J gene, CDR3 length, V gene, CDR3 DNA, CDR3 protein. D genes are given only for firm matches. Not every row has a clone size; where given, it reads once, few, many or a size class.

NA NA TRBJ2-6 15 TRBV7-2 TGTGCCAGCAGCCTAATAGGACAGTGGGCCAACGTCCTGACTTTC CASSLIGQWANVLTF
TRBD1 many TRBJ1-5 14 TRBV12-3/TRBV12-4 TGTGCCAGCAGTTTATTTACAGGGGATCAGCCCCAGCATTTT CASSLFTGDQPQHF
TRBD2 NA TRBJ2-5 14 TRBV10-3 TGTGCCATCAGGAGCGGGACGTACCAAGAGACCCAGTACTTC CAIRSGTYQETQYF
TRBD2 many TRBJ2-5 16 TRBV28 TGTGCCAGCAGCCAACGACTAGCGGGAGGGCAAGAGACCCAGTACTTC CASSQRLAGGQETQYF
NA NA TRBJ2-1 11 TRBV2 TGTGCCAGCAGTGAAGCGGGGGATTTGTTCTTC CASSEAGDLFF
TRBD1 few TRBJ2-1 15 TRBV29-1 TGCAGCGTTCGACCGGATACCGGGACAGACAATGAGCAGTTCTTC CSVRPDTGTDNEQFF
TRBD2 many TRBJ2-5 13 TRBV20-1 TGCAGTGCTTCCGGGACTACACAAGAGACCCAGTACTTC CSASGTTQETQYF
NA NA TRBJ1-1 12 TRBV29-1 TGCAGCGTTGTGGAAGGGGTAACTGAAGCTTTCTTT CSVVEGVTEAFF
NA many TRBJ2-3 12 TRBV5-1 TGCGCCAGCAGCTTGGTTAGTGATACGCAGTATTTT CASSLVSDTQYF
NA many TRBJ2-7 14 TRBV3-1 TGTGCCAGCAGCCAGAATCAGGGCGGGTACGAGCAGTACTTC CASSQNQGGYEQYF
NA NA TRBJ2-7 16 TRBV20-1 TGCAGTGCTAGAGGGTTAGGGCGGGATCTCTCCTACGAGCAGTACTTC CSARGLGRDLSYEQYF
NA few TRBJ1-2 16 TRBV11-2 TGTGCCAGCAGCTTAGTCCACAGACAAATTAACTATGGCTACACCTTC CASSLVHRQINYGYTF
NA NA TRBJ2-1 14 TRBV6-5 TGTGCCAGCAGTAGGGAGCGTGGTTACAATGAGCAGTTCTTC CASSRERGYNEQFF
NA NA TRBJ1-1 13 TRBV7-2 TGTGCCAGCAGCCCACCAGGACGGTATGAAGCTTTCTTT CASSPPGRYEAFF
TRBD2 many TRBJ2-3 14 TRBV20-1 TGCAGTGCTGCGCGGGAGGGCCTACTAGATACGCAGTATTTT CSAAREGLLDTQYF
NA NA TRBJ2-5 13 TRBV6-2/TRBV6-3 TGTGCCAGCACCCTAGGAGCCCAAGAGACCCAGTACTTC CASTLGAQETQYF
NA many TRBJ2-2 14 TRBV3-1 TGTGCCAGCAGCCAAGAGGGCCCCACCGGGGAGCTGTTTTTT CASSQEGPTGELFF
NA many TRBJ2-3 13 TRBV6-4 TGTGCCAGCAAGGGGGGGGAATCAGATACGCAGTATTTT CASKGGESDTQYF